Below are 9 T cell receptor beta chains sequenced from a single sample in a study of blood T cell dynamics during melanoma immunotherapy. Time point in this sample: week 3, after first cycle of checkpoint inhibitor. Some clones are missing from TCRdb's copy, which holds only in-frame ones; the method was immunoSEQ multiplex PCR. The profile covers about 11,000 clones, with roughly 84% appearing a single time and around a sixth taken by the ten largest. The sequenced sample was blood, obtained from a patient treated with checkpoint blockade. These receptors came from a human donor with melanoma.

The gene calls are TRBV7-3 and TRBJ2-3; 7 bases align to TRBD2. The CDR3 contains 14 residues. Trimming at V came to 1 base and at J to 4 bases, leaving 2 bases not matched to a gene. The germline V gene has CDR1 SGHTA and CDR2 FQGTGA. The CDR3 DNA follows: TGTGCCAGCAGCTTAAGTGGGGGGGCAGATACGCAGTATTTT. Its translation is CASSLSGGADTQYF.

This clone has just a few counts. This rearrangement joins TRBV9 to TRBJ1-1; no firm D call. The CDR3 runs 14 residues. Looked up from germline, CDR1 is SGDLS and CDR2 is YYNGEE. The V end was cut by 0 bases, the J end by 1 base, with 7 bases between. The CDR3: CASSVVMGNTEAFF. The CDR3 region has the DNA TGTGCCAGCAGCGTAGTGATGGGGAACACTGAAGCTTTCTTT.

This sequence joins TRBV5-5 and TRBJ2-7; 13 nucleotides match TRBD2. The CDR3 loop spans 17 amino acids. The V gene's germline CDR1 is SGHKS and CDR2 YYEKEE (reference sequence). V shed 1 base and J 0 bases; nucleotides not matched to a gene: 4. CDR3 sequence (DNA): TGTGCCAGCAGCTTGAGACTAGCGGGGGGATCCTCCTACGAGCAGTACTTC. Amino acid sequence: CASSLRLAGGSSYEQYF.

V and J are TRBV5-1 and TRBJ2-7, with 7 bases fitting TRBD1. CDR1 SGHRS and CDR2 YFSETQ come from the germline V gene. J gave up 5 bases and V 4 bases, and 3 bases lay outside the gene matches. This CDR3 is 12 amino acids long. CDR3 region: CASSRQGDEQYF. In nucleotides, the CDR3 is TGCGCCAGCAGCCGACAGGGAGACGAGCAGTACTTC.

The chain combines TRBV15 with TRBJ2-1; TRBD2 matches at 8 bases. V lost 8 bases to trimming and J lost 6 bases; unmatched junction nucleotides: 12. Germline V gives CDR1 LNHNV, CDR2 YYDKDF (reference sequence). The CDR3 contains 15 residues. The chain's CDR3 is CATEATSGGSNEQFF. CDR3 nucleotides: TGTGCCACCGAAGCAACGAGCGGGGGCTCCAATGAGCAGTTCTTC.

This clone was seen a few times. This chain joins TRBV4-2 and TRBJ2-7, with TRBD2 matching over 9 bases. Germline CDR1 reads LGHNA; CDR2 reads YNFKEQ. V dropped 0 bases and J dropped 7; count of bases not matched to a gene: 7. The CDR3 runs 15 residues. Here the CDR3 reads CASSQEAGGSREQYF. The CDR3 nucleotides are TGTGCCAGCAGCCAAGAGGCGGGGGGGTCTCGGGAGCAGTACTTC.

This clone was observed a few times. This chain uses TRBV6-1 with TRBJ1-6; 8 bases are shared with TRBD1. CDR1 and CDR2 (germline): MNHNS, SASEGT. The V and J ends lost 6 bases and 9 bases, in that order; junction bases with no gene match: 7. The CDR3 spans 14 residues. The chain's CDR3 is CASSPGQGSSPLHF. The CDR3 coding sequence is TGTGCCAGCAGCCCCGGACAGGGTAGTTCACCCCTCCACTTT.

In its sample, this clone was seen once. This sequence joins TRBV5-4 and TRBJ2-1, with D perhaps matching TRBD2 (6 bases). Looked up from germline, CDR1 is SGHNT and CDR2 is YYREEE (reference sequence). There are 15 residues in the CDR3. Trimming took off 1 base at V and 10 bases at J, with 18 bases between the two ends. The CDR3 nucleotides read TGTGCCAGCAGCTTGAATCCCCTGGGGGGTGAAGAGCAGTTCTTC. Protein sequence: CASSLNPLGGEEQFF.

V and J are TRBV6-5 and TRBJ2-2, with 12 bases fitting TRBD2. Trimming cost V 6 bases and J 6 bases; bases outside gene matches: 5. The CDR3 covers 15 residues. Per germline, CDR1 MNHEY and CDR2 SVGAGI. The CDR3, as DNA: TGTGCCAGCAGCCCTAGCGGGGGGGCGCCCGGGGAGCTGTTTTTT. Its protein is CASSPSGGAPGELFF.